This T cell receptor beta chain was observed in a study of T-cell reconstitution after alpha-beta-depleted transplantation in children. A TCRbeta library incorporating unique molecular identifiers was prepared. TCRdb passed the PCR reads through MiXCR, listing each CDR3 protein once. Of about 610,000 distinct CDR3 sequences in the sample, over 9.5% are singletons; the top ten hold about 4%. There are 10 residues in the CDR3. The ends were cut back, 8 bases at V and 6 bases at J, with 5 bases in the middle. Germline V gene sequence: CDR1 SGHTA, CDR2 FQGNSA. The chain combines TRBV7-2 with TRBJ1-5; no clear D. Sequenced here: PBMCs from the stem cell graft donor, sampled from the stem cell graft. The receptor was derived from a human donor who donated a stem cell graft to a child with acute myeloid leukemia. The CDR3 sequence: CASGAQPQHF. CDR3 in DNA: TGTGCCAGCGGAGCTCAGCCCCAGCATTTT.